The rows below give T cell receptor beta chains drawn from one sample of a study of long-term antiretroviral therapy in people with HIV. Repertoires were generated with immunoSEQ multiplex PCR, while TCRdb's copy carries only in-frame clones and drops some. Of tens of thousands of clones listed, around 80% were seen once; the top ten hold less than 20%. The input for sequencing was unsorted PBMCs, taken 0.5 years before starting antiretroviral therapy. All receptors come from a man aged 40-50 years with HIV. Each CDR3 is given with its conserved first and last residue. Fields, in order: CDR3 length, V gene, J gene, D gene, clone size, CDR3 protein, CDR3 DNA. A D gene is named only where the DNA matches it firmly. Where a row states a size, it is once, few, many or the class of an expanded clone; other rows omit it.

CDR3 length: 17
V gene: TRBV4-1
J gene: TRBJ2-2
D gene: TRBD2
clone size: NA
CDR3 protein: CASSQVGLARNTGELFF
CDR3 DNA: TGCGCCAGCAGCCAAGTTGGACTAGCGAGGAACACCGGGGAGCTGTTTTTT

CDR3 length: 15
V gene: TRBV29-1
J gene: TRBJ1-2
D gene: TRBD1
clone size: NA
CDR3 protein: CSVESGGAINYGYTF
CDR3 DNA: TGCAGCGTTGAATCAGGGGGGGCCATTAACTATGGCTACACCTTC

CDR3 length: 16
V gene: TRBV11-2
J gene: TRBJ2-1
D gene: NA
clone size: NA
CDR3 protein: CASSLFRTAAYNEQFF
CDR3 DNA: TGTGCCAGCAGCTTATTCCGGACAGCTGCCTACAATGAGCAGTTCTTC

CDR3 length: 13
V gene: TRBV7-9
J gene: TRBJ2-1
D gene: NA
clone size: NA
CDR3 protein: CASSSRVFDEQFF
CDR3 DNA: TGTGCCAGCAGCTCCAGGGTTTTCGATGAGCAGTTCTTC

CDR3 length: 14
V gene: TRBV2
J gene: TRBJ2-5
D gene: TRBD1
clone size: NA
CDR3 protein: CASRQGANQETQYF
CDR3 DNA: TGTGCCAGCAGGCAGGGGGCTAATCAAGAGACCCAGTACTTC

CDR3 length: 13
V gene: TRBV4-1
J gene: TRBJ1-1
D gene: NA
clone size: NA
CDR3 protein: CASSERGGTEAFF
CDR3 DNA: TGCGCCAGCTCCGAGAGGGGGGGCACTGAAGCTTTCTTT

CDR3 length: 11
V gene: TRBV28
J gene: TRBJ2-7
D gene: NA
clone size: NA
CDR3 protein: CASSFRDEQYF
CDR3 DNA: TGTGCCAGCAGTTTTCGGGACGAGCAGTACTTC

CDR3 length: 15
V gene: TRBV7-8
J gene: TRBJ2-2
D gene: NA
clone size: NA
CDR3 protein: CASSFTGLDTGELFF
CDR3 DNA: TGTGCCAGCAGCTTCACAGGGCTTGACACCGGGGAGCTGTTTTTT

CDR3 length: 13
V gene: TRBV7-2
J gene: TRBJ2-1
D gene: NA
clone size: NA
CDR3 protein: CASSPGPRVEQFF
CDR3 DNA: TGTGCCAGCAGCCCCGGCCCTAGAGTCGAGCAGTTCTTC

CDR3 length: 14
V gene: TRBV7-2
J gene: TRBJ2-7
D gene: TRBD1
clone size: NA
CDR3 protein: CASSHRGRVPEQYF
CDR3 DNA: TGTGCCAGCAGCCACAGGGGTCGGGTGCCCGAGCAGTACTTC

CDR3 length: 17
V gene: TRBV9
J gene: TRBJ2-7
D gene: NA
clone size: NA
CDR3 protein: CASILPRSRGFSYEQYF
CDR3 DNA: TGTGCCAGCATCCTACCGCGGTCCAGGGGCTTCTCCTACGAGCAGTACTTC

CDR3 length: 12
V gene: TRBV28
J gene: TRBJ1-2
D gene: NA
clone size: once
CDR3 protein: CASSFGVLGYTF
CDR3 DNA: TGTGCCAGCAGTTTTGGGGTACTCGGCTACACCTTC

CDR3 length: 15
V gene: TRBV6-5
J gene: TRBJ1-5
D gene: NA
clone size: NA
CDR3 protein: CASSRDPNGNQPQHF
CDR3 DNA: TGTGCCAGCAGTCGGGACCCCAACGGAAATCAGCCCCAGCATTTT

CDR3 length: 13
V gene: TRBV13
J gene: TRBJ2-1
D gene: NA
clone size: NA
CDR3 protein: CASSTGGRDEQFF
CDR3 DNA: TGTGCCAGCAGCACGGGGGGCCGGGATGAGCAGTTCTTC

CDR3 length: 17
V gene: TRBV5-4
J gene: TRBJ2-1
D gene: NA
clone size: NA
CDR3 protein: CASSYYKGERQNNEQFF
CDR3 DNA: TGTGCCAGCAGCTATTATAAGGGGGAACGTCAAAACAATGAGCAGTTCTTC

CDR3 length: 12
V gene: TRBV7-2
J gene: TRBJ2-7
D gene: NA
clone size: NA
CDR3 protein: CASSRLGGEQYF
CDR3 DNA: TGTGCCAGCAGCCGGTTGGGGGGCGAGCAGTACTTC

CDR3 length: 15
V gene: TRBV5-4
J gene: TRBJ1-1
D gene: NA
clone size: NA
CDR3 protein: CASSLGHGGYTEAFF
CDR3 DNA: TGTGCCAGCAGCTTAGGACACGGGGGGTACACTGAAGCTTTCTTT

CDR3 length: 13
V gene: TRBV27
J gene: TRBJ1-3
D gene: NA
clone size: few
CDR3 protein: CASSPQGGDTIYF
CDR3 DNA: TGTGCCAGCAGTCCCCAGGGAGGAGACACCATATATTTT

CDR3 length: 14
V gene: TRBV6-5
J gene: TRBJ1-2
D gene: NA
clone size: few
CDR3 protein: CASSYSVDSDGYTF
CDR3 DNA: TGTGCCAGCAGTTACTCGGTGGACAGCGATGGCTACACCTTC

CDR3 length: 13
V gene: TRBV7-9
J gene: TRBJ2-5
D gene: TRBD2
clone size: NA
CDR3 protein: CASSVGGQETQYF
CDR3 DNA: TGTGCCAGCAGCGTCGGGGGGCAAGAGACCCAGTACTTC

CDR3 length: 13
V gene: TRBV9
J gene: TRBJ1-3
D gene: NA
clone size: NA
CDR3 protein: CASSAYRANTIYF
CDR3 DNA: TGTGCCAGCAGCGCGTACAGGGCGAACACCATATATTTT

CDR3 length: 16
V gene: TRBV18
J gene: TRBJ1-1
D gene: NA
clone size: NA
CDR3 protein: CASSPGLTIGNTEAFF
CDR3 DNA: TGTGCCAGCTCACCGGGGTTAACTATCGGGAACACTGAAGCTTTCTTT

CDR3 length: 17
V gene: TRBV14
J gene: TRBJ1-4
D gene: TRBD1
clone size: NA
CDR3 protein: CASSPQGQGTTNEKLFF
CDR3 DNA: TGTGCCAGCAGCCCTCAAGGACAGGGAACAACTAATGAAAAACTGTTTTTT

CDR3 length: 15
V gene: TRBV27
J gene: TRBJ1-2
D gene: NA
clone size: NA
CDR3 protein: CASSLSYDRLGGYTF
CDR3 DNA: TGTGCCAGCAGTTTATCTTACGACAGGCTAGGGGGCTACACCTTC

CDR3 length: 17
V gene: TRBV9
J gene: TRBJ2-1
D gene: NA
clone size: NA
CDR3 protein: CASSVRAGPPLSNEQFF
CDR3 DNA: TGTGCCAGCAGCGTTAGAGCGGGTCCCCCTCTTAGCAATGAGCAGTTCTTC

CDR3 length: 13
V gene: TRBV30
J gene: TRBJ1-1
D gene: NA
clone size: NA
CDR3 protein: CAWSRGAVAEAFF
CDR3 DNA: TGTGCCTGGAGTAGGGGGGCGGTCGCTGAAGCTTTCTTT

CDR3 length: 15
V gene: TRBV15
J gene: TRBJ2-6
D gene: TRBD1
clone size: NA
CDR3 protein: CATSDRNSGANVLTF
CDR3 DNA: TGTGCCACCTCGGACAGGAACTCTGGGGCCAACGTCCTGACTTTC

CDR3 length: 14
V gene: TRBV5-1
J gene: TRBJ1-1
D gene: NA
clone size: NA
CDR3 protein: CASSLDTRTAEAFF
CDR3 DNA: TGCGCCAGCAGCTTGGACACCCGAACGGCTGAAGCTTTCTTT

CDR3 length: 14
V gene: TRBV7-2
J gene: TRBJ2-7
D gene: TRBD1
clone size: NA
CDR3 protein: CASSYPGTGYEQYF
CDR3 DNA: TGTGCCAGCAGCTACCCCGGGACAGGCTACGAGCAGTACTTC

CDR3 length: 15
V gene: TRBV7-9
J gene: TRBJ2-7
D gene: NA
clone size: few
CDR3 protein: CASSYSTGMIHEQYF
CDR3 DNA: TGTGCCAGCAGCTACTCCACAGGGATGATACACGAGCAGTACTTC

CDR3 length: 18
V gene: TRBV28
J gene: TRBJ2-3
D gene: TRBD2
clone size: NA
CDR3 protein: CASSSGTSGGASTDTQYF
CDR3 DNA: TGTGCCAGCAGTTCGGGGACTAGCGGGGGGGCTAGCACAGATACGCAGTATTTT

CDR3 length: 16
V gene: TRBV6-5
J gene: TRBJ2-7
D gene: TRBD2
clone size: NA
CDR3 protein: CASSYSGREGNYEQYF
CDR3 DNA: TGTGCCAGCAGTTACTCGGGACGGGAGGGAAATTACGAGCAGTACTTC

CDR3 length: 13
V gene: TRBV28
J gene: TRBJ1-2
D gene: TRBD1
clone size: NA
CDR3 protein: CASRTGYYYGYTF
CDR3 DNA: TGTGCCAGCCGGACAGGGTATTACTATGGCTACACCTTC

CDR3 length: 14
V gene: TRBV7-9
J gene: TRBJ1-1
D gene: NA
clone size: NA
CDR3 protein: CASSQGRVNTEAFF
CDR3 DNA: TGTGCCAGCAGCCAGGGACGGGTGAACACTGAAGCTTTCTTT

CDR3 length: 15
V gene: TRBV10-1
J gene: TRBJ2-3
D gene: TRBD1
clone size: NA
CDR3 protein: CASSTGTGATDTQYF
CDR3 DNA: TGCGCCAGCAGCACCGGGACAGGAGCCACAGATACGCAGTATTTT

CDR3 length: 20
V gene: TRBV28
J gene: TRBJ1-3
D gene: TRBD1
clone size: NA
CDR3 protein: CASSLWDLLPGQGAGNTIYF
CDR3 DNA: TGTGCCAGCAGTTTATGGGACCTACTCCCGGGACAGGGGGCTGGAAACACCATATATTTT

CDR3 length: 14
V gene: TRBV5-6
J gene: TRBJ2-7
D gene: NA
clone size: NA
CDR3 protein: CASSLYHRLHEQYF
CDR3 DNA: TGTGCCAGCAGCTTGTACCACAGGCTCCACGAGCAGTACTTC

CDR3 length: 13
V gene: TRBV6-4
J gene: TRBJ2-1
D gene: NA
clone size: NA
CDR3 protein: CASSDGSYNEQFF
CDR3 DNA: TGTGCCAGCAGTGACGGCTCCTACAATGAGCAGTTCTTC

CDR3 length: 18
V gene: TRBV7-3
J gene: TRBJ2-1
D gene: TRBD2
clone size: few
CDR3 protein: CASSLREGAFGGSNEQFF
CDR3 DNA: TGTGCCAGCAGCTTAAGGGAGGGAGCGTTCGGGGGGAGCAATGAGCAGTTCTTC

CDR3 length: 15
V gene: TRBV6-5
J gene: TRBJ2-5
D gene: TRBD2
clone size: NA
CDR3 protein: CASSSISGGAKTQYF
CDR3 DNA: TGTGCCAGCAGTTCGATTAGCGGGGGGGCGAAGACCCAGTACTTC

CDR3 length: 13
V gene: TRBV7-9
J gene: TRBJ1-6
D gene: NA
clone size: few
CDR3 protein: CASSFDRNSPLHF
CDR3 DNA: TGTGCCAGCAGCTTTGACAGAAATTCACCCCTCCACTTT

CDR3 length: 14
V gene: TRBV27
J gene: TRBJ1-1
D gene: NA
clone size: NA
CDR3 protein: CASSLKGPGTEAFF
CDR3 DNA: TGTGCCAGCAGTTTGAAGGGCCCGGGGACTGAAGCTTTCTTT

CDR3 length: 14
V gene: TRBV7-9
J gene: TRBJ2-5
D gene: NA
clone size: NA
CDR3 protein: CASSAQGREETQYF
CDR3 DNA: TGTGCCAGCAGCGCCCAGGGTAGAGAAGAGACCCAGTACTTC

CDR3 length: 17
V gene: TRBV27
J gene: TRBJ2-1
D gene: TRBD2
clone size: NA
CDR3 protein: CASSLSMSSGEKGEQFF
CDR3 DNA: TGTGCCAGCAGTTTAAGCATGTCTAGCGGGGAGAAGGGTGAGCAGTTCTTC

CDR3 length: 17
V gene: TRBV5-1
J gene: TRBJ2-7
D gene: TRBD2
clone size: NA
CDR3 protein: CASSFAWSGGTLYEQYF
CDR3 DNA: TGCGCCAGCAGCTTTGCCTGGAGCGGGGGGACTCTATACGAGCAGTACTTC

CDR3 length: 15
V gene: TRBV28
J gene: TRBJ2-5
D gene: NA
clone size: NA
CDR3 protein: CASSFKGAFQETQYF
CDR3 DNA: TGTGCCAGCAGTTTCAAAGGGGCATTCCAAGAGACCCAGTACTTC

CDR3 length: 16
V gene: TRBV6-5
J gene: TRBJ1-2
D gene: TRBD1
clone size: NA
CDR3 protein: CASSYYRTGGNYGYTF
CDR3 DNA: TGTGCCAGCAGTTACTACCGGACAGGGGGTAACTATGGCTACACCTTC

CDR3 length: 15
V gene: TRBV7-2
J gene: TRBJ2-5
D gene: NA
clone size: NA
CDR3 protein: CASTPGLILGETQYF
CDR3 DNA: TGTGCCAGCACCCCGGGACTCATCTTGGGAGAGACCCAGTACTTC

CDR3 length: 14
V gene: TRBV4-3
J gene: TRBJ2-1
D gene: NA
clone size: once
CDR3 protein: CASSQAGRGHEQFF
CDR3 DNA: TGCGCCAGCAGCCAAGCAGGCAGGGGCCATGAGCAGTTCTTC

CDR3 length: 17
V gene: TRBV7-8
J gene: TRBJ2-7
D gene: TRBD2
clone size: NA
CDR3 protein: CASSPSSGGFSISGQYF
CDR3 DNA: TGTGCCAGCAGCCCATCATCGGGGGGGTTCTCAATCAGCGGGCAGTACTTC

CDR3 length: 19
V gene: TRBV7-2
J gene: TRBJ2-2
D gene: TRBD2
clone size: NA
CDR3 protein: CASSLVGRVAGGNTGELFF
CDR3 DNA: TGTGCCAGCAGCTTAGTTGGAAGGGTGGCGGGGGGAAACACCGGGGAGCTGTTTTTT

CDR3 length: 16
V gene: TRBV2
J gene: TRBJ1-3
D gene: NA
clone size: NA
CDR3 protein: CASSDPPGGALDTIYF
CDR3 DNA: TGTGCCAGCAGTGACCCCCCGGGAGGGGCTTTGGACACCATATATTTT

CDR3 length: 19
V gene: TRBV15
J gene: TRBJ2-2
D gene: TRBD1
clone size: few
CDR3 protein: CATSRDPRGRGLPGGELFF
CDR3 DNA: TGTGCCACCAGCAGAGATCCCAGGGGCAGGGGGTTACCTGGAGGGGAGCTGTTTTTT

CDR3 length: 13
V gene: TRBV11-2
J gene: TRBJ1-6
D gene: NA
clone size: NA
CDR3 protein: CASSSQGGSPLHF
CDR3 DNA: TGTGCCAGCAGCTCGCAGGGAGGTTCACCCCTCCACTTT

CDR3 length: 15
V gene: TRBV5-1
J gene: TRBJ1-1
D gene: NA
clone size: NA
CDR3 protein: CASSLESTVNTEAFF
CDR3 DNA: TGCGCCAGCAGCTTGGAGTCGACAGTGAACACTGAAGCTTTCTTT

CDR3 length: 15
V gene: TRBV18
J gene: TRBJ2-7
D gene: NA
clone size: NA
CDR3 protein: CASSPGSRDSSEQYF
CDR3 DNA: TGTGCCAGCTCACCAGGGTCCAGGGACTCGTCCGAGCAGTACTTC

CDR3 length: 14
V gene: TRBV5-5
J gene: TRBJ1-1
D gene: NA
clone size: few
CDR3 protein: CASSSHVGRTEAFF
CDR3 DNA: TGTGCCAGCAGCTCGCACGTAGGTAGGACTGAAGCTTTCTTT

CDR3 length: 12
V gene: TRBV29-1
J gene: TRBJ1-1
D gene: NA
clone size: NA
CDR3 protein: CSVEDMGREAFF
CDR3 DNA: TGCAGCGTTGAAGACATGGGCCGAGAAGCTTTCTTT

CDR3 length: 22
V gene: TRBV27
J gene: TRBJ2-2
D gene: TRBD1
clone size: NA
CDR3 protein: CASSLSPADRGLYPRDTGELFF
CDR3 DNA: TGTGCCAGCAGTTTATCCCCAGCGGACAGGGGGCTTTACCCGCGGGACACCGGGGAGCTGTTTTTT

CDR3 length: 15
V gene: TRBV7-6
J gene: TRBJ2-7
D gene: TRBD2
clone size: NA
CDR3 protein: CASSPSGDRNYEQYF
CDR3 DNA: TGTGCCAGCAGCCCTAGCGGGGACAGAAACTACGAGCAGTACTTC